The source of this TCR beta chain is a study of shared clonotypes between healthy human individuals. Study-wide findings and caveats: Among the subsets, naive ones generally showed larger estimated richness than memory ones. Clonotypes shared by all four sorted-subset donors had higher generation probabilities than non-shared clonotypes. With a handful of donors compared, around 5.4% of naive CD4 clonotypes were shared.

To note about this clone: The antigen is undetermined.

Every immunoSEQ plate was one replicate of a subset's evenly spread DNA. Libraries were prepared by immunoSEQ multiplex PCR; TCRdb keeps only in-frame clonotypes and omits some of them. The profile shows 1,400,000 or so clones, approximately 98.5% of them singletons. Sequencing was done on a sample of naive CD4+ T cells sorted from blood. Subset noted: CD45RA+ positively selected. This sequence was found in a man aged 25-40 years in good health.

Written as DNA, the CDR3 is TGTGCCAGCTCACCACGTGGGACTAGCGGATACAATGAGCAGTTCTTC. As protein: CASSPRGTSGYNEQFF. This rearrangement joins TRBV18 to TRBJ2-1, with TRBD2 identical over 11 bases. The V gene's germline CDR1 is KGHSH and CDR2 LQKENI. V trimming: 1 base; J trimming: 4 bases; junction bases outside the gene matches: 3. This CDR3 has 16 amino acids.